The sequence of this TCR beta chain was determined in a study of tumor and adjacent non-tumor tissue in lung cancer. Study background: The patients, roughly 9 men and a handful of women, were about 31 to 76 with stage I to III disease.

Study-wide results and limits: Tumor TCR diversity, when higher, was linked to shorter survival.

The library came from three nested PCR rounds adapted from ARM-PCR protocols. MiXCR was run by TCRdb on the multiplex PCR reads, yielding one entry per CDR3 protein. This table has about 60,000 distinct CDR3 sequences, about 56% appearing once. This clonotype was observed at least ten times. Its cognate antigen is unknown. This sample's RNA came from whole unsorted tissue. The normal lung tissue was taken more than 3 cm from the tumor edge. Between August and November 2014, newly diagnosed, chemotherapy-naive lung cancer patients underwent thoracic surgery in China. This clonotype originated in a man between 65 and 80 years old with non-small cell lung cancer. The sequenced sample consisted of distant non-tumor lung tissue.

The CDR3 protein is CASSRKTEGDTDTQYF. The CDR3 DNA reads TGTGCCAGCAGCCGAAAGACAGAGGGGGACACAGATACGCAGTATTTT. This chain uses TRBV4-2 with TRBJ2-3; perhaps TRBD1 as D (6 bases). V lost 4 bases and J 2 bases, leaving 16 bases between the germline ends. CDR3 length: 16 amino acids. Germline V lookup: CDR1 LGHNA, CDR2 YNFKEQ.